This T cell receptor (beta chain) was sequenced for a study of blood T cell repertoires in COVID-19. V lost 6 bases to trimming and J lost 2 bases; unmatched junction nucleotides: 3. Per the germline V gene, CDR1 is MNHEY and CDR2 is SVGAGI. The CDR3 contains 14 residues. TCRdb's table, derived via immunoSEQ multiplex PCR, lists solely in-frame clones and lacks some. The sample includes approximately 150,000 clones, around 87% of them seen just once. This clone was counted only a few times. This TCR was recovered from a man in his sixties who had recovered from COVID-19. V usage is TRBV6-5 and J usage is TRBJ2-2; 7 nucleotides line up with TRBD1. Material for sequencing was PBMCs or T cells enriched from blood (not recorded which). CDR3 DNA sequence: TGTGCCAGCAGACAGGGGCTAAACACCGGGGAGCTGTTTTTT. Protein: CASRQGLNTGELFF.